This T cell receptor (beta chain) was observed in a study of blood T cell repertoires in COVID-19. Across the study: From the United States, Italy and Spain came samples of acute and convalescent COVID-19.

Data came from immunoSEQ multiplex PCR; TCRdb stores just in-frame clones and leaves some out. This sample yields roughly 100,000 clones, of which around 86% are seen a single time; roughly 3.1% belongs to the top ten. Specimen: peripheral blood. The clonotype originates from a man between 50 and 59 years old with active or convalescent COVID-19.

The CDR3 sequence: CASSLGTGNNEQFF. CDR3 DNA sequence: TGTGCCAGCAGCTTAGGGACAGGGAACAATGAGCAGTTCTTC. The J gene is TRBJ2-1, the V gene TRBV7-9; TRBD1 agrees at 8 bases. The CDR3 has 14 amino acids. Germline V lookup: CDR1 SEHNR, CDR2 FQNEAQ (reference sequence). Trimming cost V 1 base and J 5 bases; bases outside gene matches: 1.